This T cell receptor beta chain was recorded in a study of blood T cell repertoires in COVID-19. Study-wide background: Sites across the United States, Italy and Spain contributed samples from acute and convalescent COVID-19. From T cells, B-cell-depleted T cells, or PBMCs came the material, which was cDNA or gDNA.

How the authors handled the data: Estimation of nucleated cell counts was performed using reference gene primer amplification. Profiled with immunoSEQ multiplex PCR; TCRdb holds only in-frame clones, not every one. The V and J calls and clone size were taken over from that table, and D and trimming were inferred from the DNA. Here the sample spans about 250,000 clones, roughly 80% being singletons. The CDR3 covers 14 residues. Germline-derived CDR1 and CDR2 are SGDLS and YYNGEE. V gave up 4 bases and J gave up 2 bases; unmatched junction bases: 5. V usage is TRBV9 and J usage is TRBJ1-1, with TRBD1 matching 7 bases. Sequencing was done on a sample of peripheral blood. This TCR was sampled from an elderly man with acute or convalescent COVID-19. This CDR3 is CASSPRDSNTEAFF. The CDR3 nucleotides are TGTGCCAGCAGCCCCAGGGACAGTAACACTGAAGCTTTCTTT.